These 3 T cell receptor beta chains were all obtained from the same sample, sequenced in a study of regulatory T cells in long-lasting Graves disease. Time point defined: newly diagnosed GD, antithyroid drugs for less than 3 months. From PBMCs, RNA was extracted and then used to make the TCR library. For TCR beta, libraries came from iRepertoire HTBI primers and Arm-PCR of CDR3 regions. TCRdb processed the multiplex PCR reads anew with MiXCR; each CDR3 protein has one entry. This sample carries about 300,000 distinct CDR3 sequences, approximately 20% of them seen once, and the ten largest clones take 35% to 45%. The starting material was peripheral blood mononuclear cells (PBMCs), obtained at new diagnosis, from a patient treated with antithyroid drugs. The receptors here all came from a female donor with Graves disease.

This clonotype was observed a few times. This chain links TRBV29-1 with TRBJ1-2; D may be TRBD1 (5 bases). The ends were cut back, 5 bases at V and 3 bases at J, with 10 bases in the middle. Germline CDR1 reads SQVTM; CDR2 reads ANQGSEA. The CDR3 loop spans 12 amino acids. In DNA, the CDR3 is TGCAGCGTTACTGGGACCTACTATGGCTACACCTTC. Protein: CSVTGTYYGYTF.

In this sample, this clonotype turned up many times. The chain couples TRBV12-5 to TRBJ2-2; 14 bases line up with TRBD2. Germline V gene sequence: CDR1 LGHNT, CDR2 FRNRAP. The CDR3 runs 17 residues. J lost 4 bases, V lost 1 base, and 2 bases had no gene match. Here the CDR3 DNA reads TGTGCTAGTGGTTTGGCAGGGACTAGCGGGAGCACCGGGGAGCTGTTTTTT. Amino acids: CASGLAGTSGSTGELFF.

The chain uses TRBV7-6 and TRBJ2-5; D unresolved. The CDR3 has 15 amino acids. CDR1 and CDR2 from the germline V gene are SGHVS and FNYEAQ. V was pared by 1 base and J by 4 bases, with 13 bases between. Written as DNA, the CDR3 is TGTGCCAGCAGCTTAGGAGGTAGACACGGAGAGACCCAGTACTTC. Its protein is CASSLGGRHGETQYF.